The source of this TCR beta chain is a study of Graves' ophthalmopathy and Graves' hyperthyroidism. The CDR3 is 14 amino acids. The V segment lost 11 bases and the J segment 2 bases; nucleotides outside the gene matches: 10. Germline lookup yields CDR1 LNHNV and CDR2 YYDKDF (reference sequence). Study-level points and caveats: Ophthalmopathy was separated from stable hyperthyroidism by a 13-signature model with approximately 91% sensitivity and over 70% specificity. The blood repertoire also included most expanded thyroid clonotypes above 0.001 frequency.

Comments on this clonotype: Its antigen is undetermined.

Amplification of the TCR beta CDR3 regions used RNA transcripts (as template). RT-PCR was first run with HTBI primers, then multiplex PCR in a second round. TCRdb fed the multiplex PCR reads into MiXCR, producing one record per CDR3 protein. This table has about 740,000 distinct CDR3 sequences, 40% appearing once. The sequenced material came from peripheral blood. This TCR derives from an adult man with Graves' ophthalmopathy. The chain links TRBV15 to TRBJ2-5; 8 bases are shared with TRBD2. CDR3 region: CAFGGGFRQETQYF. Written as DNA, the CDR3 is TGTGCCTTCGGGGGGGGCTTTCGGCAAGAGACCCAGTACTTC.